Shown below are 24 T cell receptor beta chains from a single sample sequenced in a study of T cell responses to AZD1222 COVID-19 vaccine. Assay used: immunoSEQ multiplex PCR; TCRdb lists only in-frame clones, some missing. The sample lists approximately 140,000 clones; around nine tenths were seen once. The specimen comprised peripheral blood, sampled on day 0 of MenACWY control vaccination. These receptors were collected from an adult in good health.

The chain links TRBV3-1 (or the pseudogene TRBV3-2) to TRBJ2-3; no clear D. CDR1 is LGHDT and CDR2 is YNNKEL in the germline V gene (reference sequence). The CDR3 covers 16 residues. V was shortened by 0 bases and J by 2 bases, with 12 bases between the two germline ends. The DNA for the CDR3 is TGTGCCAGCAGCCAAGATAGGTCCAGCTCCACAGATACGCAGTATTTT. Residues: CASSQDRSSSTDTQYF.

V gene TRBV7-9 combines with J gene TRBJ2-4; D call uncertain. Germline CDR1 and CDR2: SEHNR and FQNEAQ (reference sequence). The ends were cut back, 0 bases at V and 0 bases at J, with 12 bases in the middle. This CDR3 has 17 residues. The CDR3 loop reads CASSLARIGQAKNIQYF. CDR3 sequence (DNA): TGTGCCAGCAGCTTAGCGAGAATAGGGCAAGCCAAAAACATTCAGTACTTC. The complete variable domain, with remaining parts taken from reference TRBV7-9 and TRBJ2-4, reads DTGVSQNPRHKITKRGQNVTFRCDPISEHNRLYWYRQTLGQGPEFLTYFQNEAQLEKSRLLSDRFSAERPKGSFSTLEIQRTEQGDSAMYLCASSLARIGQAKNIQYFGAGTRLSVL.

This clone was observed a handful of times. J is TRBJ2-1 and V is TRBV19; 9 nucleotides line up with TRBD2. The ends lost 8 bases at V and 6 bases at J; junction bases unmatched: 11. Germline V lookup: CDR1 LNHDA, CDR2 SQIVND (reference sequence). This CDR3 is 15 amino acids long. This CDR3 is CASLPDSGSLNEQFF. For the CDR3, the DNA is TGTGCCAGTTTGCCGGATAGCGGGAGTCTCAATGAGCAGTTCTTC. Drawing the rest from reference TRBV19 and TRBJ2-1, the complete variable domain is DGGITQSPKYLFRKEGQNVTLSCEQNLNHDAMYWYRQDPGQGLRLIYYSQIVNDFQKGDIAEGYSVSREKKESFPLTVTSAQKNPTAFYLCASLPDSGSLNEQFFGPGTRLTVL.

The chain links TRBV14 to TRBJ1-2; 7 bases match TRBD1. There are 15 residues in the CDR3. The germline V gene encodes CDR1 SGHDN and CDR2 FVKESK. The trim removed 2 bases at V and 5 bases at J, leaving 8 bases unmatched. The CDR3 DNA follows: TGTGCCAGCAGCCAATACAGGGGTCCCTGGTATGGCTACACCTTC. Its protein product is CASSQYRGPWYGYTF.

V and J are TRBV9 and TRBJ1-2; the D is unclear. The germline V gene encodes CDR1 SGDLS and CDR2 YYNGEE. The CDR3 length is 12 residues. The ends were cut back, 0 bases at V and 3 bases at J, with 3 bases in the middle. The CDR3 loop reads CASSVGDYGYTF. CDR3 nucleotide sequence: TGTGCCAGCAGCGTAGGAGACTATGGCTACACCTTC.

The chain carries TRBV28 and TRBJ2-1, with a weak D call TRBD2 (6 bases). Germline V lookup: CDR1 MDHEN, CDR2 SYDVKM. CDR3 size: 16 residues. Trimming shortened V by 4 bases and J by 0 bases, and 13 bases separated the two germline ends. CDR3 loop: CASSSWYSGSYNEQFF. CDR3 sequence (DNA): TGTGCCAGCAGTTCCTGGTATAGCGGCTCCTACAATGAGCAGTTCTTC.

This clone was recorded only once. J is TRBJ2-7 and V is TRBV9; D is possibly TRBD2 (6 bases). V lost 4 bases, J lost 3 bases, and 17 bases lay in between. Looked up from germline, CDR1 is SGDLS and CDR2 is YYNGEE. The CDR3 is made up of 15 amino acids. The CDR3 DNA sequence: TGTGCCAGCAGCAAGGAGGGCACCAGGAGCTACGAGCAGTACTTC. Translated: CASSKEGTRSYEQYF.

The chain employs TRBV28 and TRBJ1-4, with a tentative D call TRBD1 (5 bases). CDR1 and CDR2 from the germline V gene are MDHEN and SYDVKM. This CDR3 comprises 17 residues. V lost 7 bases to trimming and J lost 0 bases, with 18 bases between them. CDR3 in amino acids: CASTLRGHFATNEKLFF. The CDR3 DNA sequence: TGTGCCAGCACCTTGCGGGGCCACTTTGCAACTAATGAAAAACTGTTTTTT.

J is TRBJ2-1 and V is TRBV6-1, with a possible D match to TRBD1 (6 bases). Germline loops: CDR1 MNHNS, CDR2 SASEGT. The V end lost 2 bases, the J end lost 8 bases, and 19 bases lay between the germline ends. CDR3 length equals 16 residues. Written as DNA, the CDR3 is TGTGCCAGCAGTGAAATACAGGGAAAAATAAGGGATGAGCAGTTCTTC. This sequence encodes CASSEIQGKIRDEQFF.

V is TRBV5-1 and J is TRBJ1-3; 10 positions agree with TRBD1. The V and J ends lost 0 bases and 1 base, in that order; junction bases with no gene match: 1. CDR1 is SGHRS and CDR2 is YFSETQ in the germline V gene. The CDR3 is made up of 16 amino acids. The CDR3: CASSLGTGGSGNTIYF. CDR3 sequence (DNA): TGCGCCAGCAGCTTGGGGACAGGGGGATCTGGAAACACCATATATTTT.

The chain links TRBV15 to TRBJ2-7, with unresolved D. V dropped 5 bases and J dropped 2 bases, with 19 bases sitting between them. The germline gives CDR1 LNHNV, CDR2 YYDKDF (reference sequence). CDR3 length equals 16 residues. The CDR3 DNA follows: TGTGCCACCAGCCCTCATGTGGCGATTTTCGCCTACGAGCAGTACTTC. Amino acids: CATSPHVAIFAYEQYF.

The rearrangement links TRBV20-1 to TRBJ2-7, with D maybe TRBD2 (5 bases). Germline V lookup: CDR1 DFQATT, CDR2 SNEGSKA (reference sequence). V shed 3 bases and J shed 12 bases, with 27 bases lying between them. The CDR3 runs to 15 residues. The CDR3 protein is CSASDRRGDTDSRYF. The CDR3 nucleotides read TGCAGTGCTAGTGACCGCCGGGGTGATACAGACTCGAGGTACTTC.

This chain links TRBV27 with TRBJ2-1; 8 bases map to TRBD1. Unmatched junction bases numbered 9, after V lost 2 bases and J lost 6 bases. Germline lookup yields CDR1 MNHEY and CDR2 SMNVEV (reference sequence). CDR3 length equals 16 residues. In DNA form, the CDR3 reads TGTGCCAGCAGTTTACCCCAGGGGGCCGCCGGCAATGAGCAGTTCTTC. Translating it yields CASSLPQGAAGNEQFF.

The chain uses TRBV14 and TRBJ2-7; D may be TRBD2 (5 bases). Trimming cost V 1 base and J 4 bases, with 14 bases left between them. The CDR3 sequence is 15 residues long. The germline CDR1 and CDR2 sequences are SGHDN and FVKESK. CDR3 in DNA: TGTGCCAGCAGCCAAGGTCGAGCGGTGAAGTACGAGCAGTACTTC. The encoded protein is CASSQGRAVKYEQYF.

In this sample, this clone turned up a few times. The chain recombines TRBV19 with TRBJ2-1; D tentatively reads TRBD1 or TRBD2 (6 bases each). Germline values: CDR1 LNHDA, CDR2 SQIVND (reference sequence). Trimming took 4 bases from V and 12 from J, leaving 19 bases between them. This CDR3 comprises 14 residues. Written as DNA, the CDR3 is TGTGCCAGTAGTACTACGTCCCGGGGGCGCTTGCAGTTCTTC. Translation: CASSTTSRGRLQFF.

V and J are TRBV4-2 and TRBJ1-6; 9 bases are shared with TRBD1. Trimming at V came to 2 bases and at J to 10 bases, leaving 9 bases not matched to a gene. CDR1 LGHNA and CDR2 YNFKEQ come from the germline V gene. CDR3 length: 16 residues. Here the CDR3 DNA reads TGTGCCAGCAGCCAAATGACCGGGACAGGGAACTCACCCCTCCACTTT. Translated: CASSQMTGTGNSPLHF.

The chain joins TRBV19 to TRBJ2-1; D is possibly TRBD1 (6 bases). Germline V gives CDR1 LNHDA, CDR2 SQIVND (reference sequence). V was clipped by 6 bases and J by 3 bases, with 6 bases between them. The CDR3 spans 12 residues. CDR3 amino acids: CASRGGYNEQFF. As DNA, the CDR3 is TGTGCCAGTAGAGGGGGCTACAATGAGCAGTTCTTC.

The gene calls are TRBV2 and TRBJ2-1; TRBD2 is a possible D gene (7 bases). Germline CDR1 SNHLY, CDR2 FYNNEI. V was pared by 6 bases and J by 2 bases, with 20 bases between. This CDR3 region has 17 residues. Written as DNA, the CDR3 is TGTGCCAGCAGCCGGGGGCCTAGCGGACTTACCTACAATGAGCAGTTCTTC. As protein: CASSRGPSGLTYNEQFF. Using reference TRBV2 and TRBJ2-1 for the parts outside the CDR3, the full variable domain is EPEVTQTPSHQVTQMGQEVILRCVPISNHLYFYWYRQILGQKVEFLVSFYNNEISEKSEIFDDQFSVERPDGSNFTLKIRSTKLEDSAMYFCASSRGPSGLTYNEQFFGPGTRLTVL.

The chain combines TRBV29-1 with TRBJ2-1, with D possibly being TRBD2 (7 bases). V lost 3 bases, J lost 10 bases, and 19 bases lay in between. Germline CDR1 reads SQVTM; CDR2 reads ANQGSEA. The CDR3 consists of 14 residues. The chain's CDR3 is CSVEGGLAVSEQFF. The CDR3 region has the DNA TGCAGCGTTGAGGGGGGGCTAGCGGTGAGCGAGCAGTTCTTC.

The gene calls are TRBV3-1 (or the pseudogene TRBV3-2) and TRBJ2-1; D could derive from TRBD1 or TRBD2 (5 bases each). V lost 4 bases, J lost 0 bases, and 16 bases lay in between. This CDR3 region has 17 residues. From germline, CDR1 is LGHDT and CDR2 YNNKEL (reference sequence). CDR3 sequence (DNA): TGTGCCAGCAGCCCGACCATCGGGACCAACTCCTACAATGAGCAGTTCTTC. Translation gives CASSPTIGTNSYNEQFF.

The V gene is TRBV4-1, the J gene TRBJ1-2; D gene uncertain. Trimming pared 0 bases from V and 4 bases from J, leaving 12 bases between. The CDR3 totals 15 residues. From germline, CDR1 is MGHRA and CDR2 YSYEKL. In DNA form, the CDR3 reads TGCGCCAGCAGCCAAGATCGTCTGGACTTCTATGGCTACACCTTC. Residues: CASSQDRLDFYGYTF.

This chain links TRBV7-9 with TRBJ2-7; D not certain. The CDR3 length is 14 residues. Trimming removed 5 bases at V and 6 bases at J, with 17 bases between. The germline V gene encodes CDR1 SEHNR and CDR2 FQNEAQ (reference sequence). DNA for the CDR3: TGTGCCAGCAGCCACACGGACGGTCCTCTCGAGCAGTACTTC. This gives the protein CASSHTDGPLEQYF.

The V gene is TRBV11-2, the J gene TRBJ1-2; TRBD1 matches 9 bases. The germline gives CDR1 SGHAT, CDR2 FQNNGV. The CDR3 is 13 residues long. V shed 6 bases and J 6 bases; nucleotides not matched to a gene: 5. This CDR3 is CASRTTGGDGYTF. Written as DNA, the CDR3 is TGTGCCAGCAGAACGACAGGGGGAGATGGCTACACCTTC. The variable domain in full, with the rest retrieved from reference TRBV11-2 and TRBJ1-2, is EAGVAQSPRYKIIEKRQSVAFWCNPISGHATLYWYQQILGQGPKLLIQFQNNGVVDDSQLPKDRFSAERLKGVDSTLKIQPAKLEDSAVYLCASRTTGGDGYTFGSGTRLTVV.

The V and J genes are TRBV5-1 and TRBJ1-1; a possible D gene is TRBD1 (5 bases). Trimming removed 0 bases at V and 4 bases at J, with 10 bases between. Looked up from germline, CDR1 is SGHRS and CDR2 is YFSETQ. CDR3 length: 14 amino acids. The CDR3 here is CASSLEVGPTEAFF. DNA of the CDR3: TGCGCCAGCAGCTTGGAGGTGGGACCCACTGAAGCTTTCTTT.